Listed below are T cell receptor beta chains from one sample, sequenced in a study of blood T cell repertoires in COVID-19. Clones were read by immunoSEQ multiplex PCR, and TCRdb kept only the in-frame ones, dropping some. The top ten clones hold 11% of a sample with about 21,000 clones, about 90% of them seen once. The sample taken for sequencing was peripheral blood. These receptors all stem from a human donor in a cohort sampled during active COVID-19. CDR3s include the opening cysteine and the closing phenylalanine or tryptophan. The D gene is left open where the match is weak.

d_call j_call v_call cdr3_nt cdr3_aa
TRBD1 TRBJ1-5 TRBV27 TGTGCCAGCAGCCCAAACGCAGGGGGTAGCAATCAGCCCCAGCATTTT CASSPNAGGSNQPQHF
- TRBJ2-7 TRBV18 TGTGCCAGCTCACCACCCTCCAGGGGATACGAGCAGTACTTC CASSPPSRGYEQYF
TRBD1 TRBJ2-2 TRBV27 TGTGCCAGCACCCCTTGGGCAACCGGGACAGGGAACACCGGGGAGCTGTTTTTT CASTPWATGTGNTGELFF
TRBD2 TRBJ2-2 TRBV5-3 TGTGCCAGAAGCTTGGCACCCCCTAGCGGTAACACCGGGGAGCTGTTTTTT CARSLAPPSGNTGELFF
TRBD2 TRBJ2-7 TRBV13 TGTGCCAGCAGCCCCGGACTAGCGGGGGATCAGTACTTC CASSPGLAGDQYF
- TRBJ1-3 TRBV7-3 TGTGCCAGCAGCTTAAGTAGCTCTGGAAACACCATATATTTT CASSLSSSGNTIYF
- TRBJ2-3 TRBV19 TGTGCCAGTAGCCCGAACCTTGAGCCTGCAGATACGCAGTATTTT CASSPNLEPADTQYF
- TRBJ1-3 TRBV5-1 TGCGCCAGCAGCTTAGACGGAGTCTCTGGAAACACCATATATTTT CASSLDGVSGNTIYF
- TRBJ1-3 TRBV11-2 TGTGCCAGCAGCTTAATCGGAGCCGGGGGTGGAAACACCATATATTTT CASSLIGAGGGNTIYF
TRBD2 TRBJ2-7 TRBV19 TGTGCCAGTAGTATAGGCGGGGGGCCACTCTACGAGCAGTACTTC CASSIGGGPLYEQYF
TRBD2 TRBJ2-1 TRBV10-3 TGTGCCATCAGTGAGCAGCGGGGGGGCGACTACAATGAGCAGTTCTTC CAISEQRGGDYNEQFF
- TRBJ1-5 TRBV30 TGTGCCTGGAGTCTAGACGGATATAGTAATCAGCCCCAGCATTTT CAWSLDGYSNQPQHF
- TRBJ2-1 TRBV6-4 TGTGCCAGCAGTGAAGCACTGGGCAGGGAACGCAATGAGCAGTTCTTC CASSEALGRERNEQFF
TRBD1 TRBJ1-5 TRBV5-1 TGCGCCAGCAGCTTGGACACAGGGGGCAATCAGCCCCAGCATTTT CASSLDTGGNQPQHF
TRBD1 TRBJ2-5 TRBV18 TGTGCCAGCTCACCCGGACAGGACGTGGAGACCCAGTACTTC CASSPGQDVETQYF
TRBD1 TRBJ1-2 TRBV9 TGTGCCAGCAGCGCAGGGACAGGCGGCCGGGGGATTTATGGCTACACCTTC CASSAGTGGRGIYGYTF
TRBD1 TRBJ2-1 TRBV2 TGTGCCAGCACAGGACAGGGTCAAGGCAATGAGCAGTTCTTC CASTGQGQGNEQFF
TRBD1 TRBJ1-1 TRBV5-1 TGCGCCAGCAGCATTCGGACAGGGAACACTGAAGCTTTCTTT CASSIRTGNTEAFF
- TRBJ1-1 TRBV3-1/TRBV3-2 TGTGCCAGCAGCCAACGTGGCGGGATGAACACTGAAGCTTTCTTT CASSQRGGMNTEAFF
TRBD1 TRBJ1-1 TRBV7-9 TGTGCCAGAAGGGGGCTGAGGACTGAAGCTTTCTTT CARRGLRTEAFF
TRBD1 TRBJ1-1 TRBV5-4 TGTGCCAGCAGCATAGACAGGGAATCTGAAGCTTTCTTT CASSIDRESEAFF
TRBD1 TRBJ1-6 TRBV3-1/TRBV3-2 TGTGCCAGCAGCCAAGAGTGGACAGGGGGTTCACCCCTCCACTTT CASSQEWTGGSPLHF
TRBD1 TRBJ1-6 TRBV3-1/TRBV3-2 TGTGCCAGCAGCTCCGGACAGGGAGGTTCACCCCTCCACTTT CASSSGQGGSPLHF
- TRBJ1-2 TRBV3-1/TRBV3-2 TGTGCCAGCAGCAAACATTCTGCGGGGATAAACTATGGCTACACCTTC CASSKHSAGINYGYTF